The 17 T cell receptor beta chains below come from one sample, sequenced in a study of T cell responses to AZD1222 COVID-19 vaccine. Profiled with immunoSEQ multiplex PCR; TCRdb holds only in-frame clones, not every one. The table has about 86,000 clones, approximately 90% seen once. The specimen comprised peripheral blood, sampled on day 0 of AZD1222 vaccination. These receptors were obtained from an adult in good health.

This clone was picked up one time. The chain's CDR3 is CASQGVMGQYF. CDR3 nucleotides: TGTGCCAGTCAAGGGGTAATGGGACAGTACTTC. This sequence joins TRBV12-3 or TRBV12-4 and TRBJ2-7; a possible D gene is TRBD1 (5 bases). This CDR3 comprises 11 residues. V was shortened by 9 bases and J by 10 bases, with 16 bases between the two germline ends.

The chain recombines TRBV6-6 with TRBJ1-2, with a possible D match to TRBD1 (5 bases). V lost 6 bases and J lost 4, with 21 bases in between. Germline CDR1 reads MNHNY; CDR2 reads SVGAGI (reference sequence). This CDR3 comprises 16 residues. The CDR3 DNA reads as TGTGCCAGCAGGGAGGCTGCTACACAGGAGGGCTATGGCTACACCTTC. The encoded protein is CASREAATQEGYGYTF.

The J gene is TRBJ2-3, the V gene TRBV30; 9 nucleotides line up with TRBD2. The CDR3 sequence is 15 residues long. Germline values: CDR1 GTSNPN, CDR2 SVGIG (reference sequence). Trimming cost V 3 bases and J 3 bases; bases outside gene matches: 7. The CDR3: CAWRVAGAGTDTQYF. CDR3 nucleotides: TGTGCCTGGAGGGTAGCGGGGGCGGGGACAGATACGCAGTATTTT.

The genes are TRBV4-1 and TRBJ1-6, with D tentatively TRBD1 (5 bases). Germline V gene lookup returns CDR1 MGHRA and CDR2 YSYEKL. The CDR3 is made up of 15 amino acids. Trimming shortened V by 0 bases and J by 9 bases, and 12 bases separated the two germline ends. CDR3 in amino acids: CASSQDNAGTSPLHF. The CDR3, as DNA: TGCGCCAGCAGCCAAGATAACGCAGGGACTTCACCCCTCCACTTT.

The V call is TRBV5-1, the J call TRBJ2-2; D gene uncertain. The germline V and J ends were trimmed by 4 bases and 6 bases, with 16 bases remaining between them. Germline CDR1 reads SGHRS; CDR2 reads YFSETQ. The CDR3 runs to 15 residues. CDR3 sequence: CASSPRLPGPGELFF. The DNA of the CDR3 is TGCGCCAGCAGCCCACGACTCCCGGGCCCCGGGGAGCTGTTTTTT.

The V gene is TRBV18, the J gene TRBJ2-7, with unresolved D. V was shortened by 8 bases and J by 3 bases, with 11 bases between the two germline ends. Per germline, CDR1 KGHSH and CDR2 LQKENI. The CDR3 is 12 residues long. The CDR3 DNA reads as TGTGCCAGCGCCGACCAATTCTACGAGCAGTACTTC. Its protein is CASADQFYEQYF.

This clone occurred once. The CDR3 protein is CAWAEDNRRPEQFF. In DNA form, the CDR3 reads TGTGCCTGGGCCGAGGACAACCGGAGGCCCGAGCAGTTCTTC. J is TRBJ2-1 and V is TRBV30; either TRBD1 or TRBD2 may supply D (5 bases each). CDR3 length: 14 amino acids. CDR1 and CDR2 (germline): GTSNPN, SVGIG (reference sequence). The ends were cut back, 5 bases at V and 10 bases at J, with 21 bases in the middle.

The chain has TRBV29-1 and TRBJ2-6; D may be TRBD2 (6 bases). In germline, CDR1 is SQVTM, CDR2 ANQGSEA. The CDR3 extends over 17 amino acids. V dropped 7 bases and J dropped 0 bases, with 19 bases sitting between them. The CDR3 is CSGPRDKTSSGANVLTF. The CDR3 nucleotides are TGCAGCGGGCCCAGGGATAAGACTAGCTCTGGGGCCAACGTCCTGACTTTC.

Details on this clone: Other DNA sequences in the same sample also yield this CDR3. For the CDR3, the DNA is TGTGCCAGCTCACCACCGGGGGTAGGCACTGAAGCTTTCTTT. This codes for CASSPPGVGTEAFF. This rearrangement joins TRBV18 to TRBJ1-1; D is possibly TRBD1 (5 bases). The CDR3 is made up of 14 amino acids. V was cut by 0 bases and J by 4 bases, with 9 bases left in between. The germline V gene has CDR1 KGHSH and CDR2 LQKENI.

V is TRBV7-9 and J is TRBJ1-1, with D perhaps matching TRBD1 (5 bases). With 3 bases removed from V and 1 base from J, the gap between germline ends came to 6 bases. The germline gives CDR1 SEHNR, CDR2 FQNEAQ (reference sequence). This CDR3 contains 13 residues. CDR3 DNA sequence: TGTGCCAGCAGCTTGACAGCGAACACTGAAGCTTTCTTT. Protein sequence: CASSLTANTEAFF.

V and J are TRBV6-5 and TRBJ1-5; D uncertain. The CDR3 spans 13 residues. CDR1 is MNHEY, CDR2 SVGAGI, per germline. The ends were cut back, 8 bases at V and 3 bases at J, with 11 bases in the middle. The CDR3 protein is CASGLVVNQPQHF. The DNA for the CDR3 is TGTGCCAGCGGATTAGTAGTCAATCAGCCCCAGCATTTT.

The chain combines TRBV21-1 with TRBJ2-5; no DNA check was done on the table's D call, TRBD1. TRBV21-1 is reported as a pseudogene. The CDR3 covers 15 residues. The CDR3 bases are TGTGCCAGCAGCAAAGCTGGGGGACAGGGAGAGACCCAGTACTTC. This translates into CASSKAGGQGETQYF.

The gene calls are TRBV1 and TRBJ2-4; no DNA check was done on the table's D call, TRBD2. TRBV1 is recorded as a pseudogene. CDR3 length: 19 residues. CDR3 sequence: CTSSQDTSKAGGSQNIQYF. In DNA form, the CDR3 reads TGCACCAGCAGCCAAGATACCTCTAAGGCGGGGGGGAGTCAGAACATTCAGTACTTC.

The J gene is TRBJ2-5, the V gene TRBV12-3 or TRBV12-4, with D possibly called TRBD1 or TRBD2 (5 bases each). The CDR3 is 13 amino acids. V lost 6 bases, J lost 7 bases, and 15 bases lay in between. CDR3 sequence reads: CASRTGTRGTQYF. CDR3 DNA sequence: TGTGCCAGCAGGACGGGGACCCGGGGGACCCAGTACTTC.

This clone was detected only once. The V call is TRBV15, the J call TRBJ2-7; the D gene is possibly TRBD2 (5 bases). The CDR3 loop spans 14 amino acids. Germline lookup yields CDR1 LNHNV and CDR2 YYDKDF (reference sequence). V dropped 1 base and J dropped 5 bases, with 12 bases sitting between them. The CDR3: CATSRAEGMNEQYF. CDR3 DNA: TGTGCCACCAGCAGAGCTGAGGGAATGAACGAGCAGTACTTC.

This clone was observed a single time. CDR3 nucleotide sequence: TGCGCCAGCAGTCCCCTAGCGGGAGGAATGAATGAGCAGTTCTTC. This sequence encodes CASSPLAGGMNEQFF. The V gene is TRBV5-1, the J gene TRBJ2-1; 11 bases map to TRBD2. This CDR3 is built from 15 residues. Germline trimming cut 5 bases from V and 7 bases from J; bases unmatched to any gene: 8. CDR1 SGHRS and CDR2 YFSETQ come from the germline V gene.

The V and J genes are TRBV6-6 and TRBJ1-5; D might be TRBD1 (5 bases). Germline V lookup: CDR1 MNHNY, CDR2 SVGAGI (reference sequence). Trimming shortened V by 2 bases and J by 4 bases, and 12 bases separated the two germline ends. This CDR3 comprises 15 residues. Written as DNA, the CDR3 is TGTGCCAGCAGTTACGAGACAGCGTATAATCAGCCCCAGCATTTT. It yields the protein CASSYETAYNQPQHF.